What follows are 13 T cell receptor beta chains derived from one specimen sequenced in a study of cytomegalovirus exposure and HLA in healthy donors. Both 60 Vbeta primers and 13 Jbeta primers went into the PCR. Method: immunoSEQ multiplex PCR; TCRdb's copy keeps in-frame clones and lacks some. The table includes tens of thousands of clones, 78% detected once. Sequences were obtained from PBMCs. The receptors shown here come from a male donor in good health and CMV-seropositive.

This clone was recorded only once. The V and J genes are TRBV21-1 and TRBJ2-7; the D call in the table, TRBD1, was not verified against the DNA. TRBV21-1 is a documented pseudogene. This CDR3 has 15 residues. The chain's CDR3 is CASSKVGQVPYEQYF. In DNA, the CDR3 is TGTGCCAGCAGCAAAGTGGGGCAGGTCCCCTACGAGCAGTACTTC.

The chain employs TRBV5-1 and TRBJ2-7; 8 nucleotides agree with TRBD2. The CDR3 is made up of 18 amino acids. The V gene end was trimmed by 1 base and the J gene end by 0 bases; junction bases not matched to a gene: 12. Germline CDR1 is SGHRS and CDR2 is YFSETQ. CDR3 in DNA: TGCGCCAGCAGCTTGAAAGGGAGCGGGAGATTCAGCTCCTACGAGCAGTACTTC. Encoded protein: CASSLKGSGRFSSYEQYF.

The chain is built from TRBV7-6 and TRBJ2-1, with D perhaps matching TRBD2 (5 bases). Deletions cut 3 bases from V and 9 bases from J, with 15 bases between. Per the germline V gene, CDR1 is SGHVS and CDR2 is FNYEAQ. The CDR3 totals 14 residues. The CDR3 DNA reads as TGTGCCAGCAGCTTCGTCGATGGCGGGCTTGAGCAGTTCTTC. Translating gives CASSFVDGGLEQFF. Complete variable domain (other parts from reference TRBV7-6 and TRBJ2-1): GAGVSQSPRYKVTKRGQDVALRCDPISGHVSLYWYRQALGQGPEFLTYFNYEAQQDKSGLPNDRFSAERPEGSISTLTIQRTEQRDSAMYRCASSFVDGGLEQFFGPGTRLTVL.

The chain employs TRBV6-4 and TRBJ2-1; 7 bases fit TRBD1. The CDR3 length is 15 residues. Germline CDR1 and CDR2: MRHNA and SNTAGT. V was clipped by 3 bases and J by 5 bases; unmatched bases: 7. CDR3 sequence (DNA): TGTGCCAGCAGTGAAAGAGGGGGCAGCAACAATGAGCAGTTCTTC. This codes for CASSERGGSNNEQFF.

The chain is built from TRBV15 and TRBJ2-7, with 8 positions matching TRBD2. The V segment lost 0 bases and the J segment 6 bases; nucleotides outside the gene matches: 10. This CDR3 spans 16 amino acids. CDR1 and CDR2 from the germline V gene are LNHNV and YYDKDF (reference sequence). CDR3 sequence: CATSRDWAGGSAEQYF. The CDR3 coding sequence is TGTGCCACCAGCAGAGATTGGGCGGGAGGTTCGGCCGAGCAGTACTTC.

The V call is TRBV18, the J call TRBJ2-3, with 9 bases lining up with TRBD1. V dropped 4 bases and J dropped 3; count of bases not matched to a gene: 5. The CDR3 runs 15 residues. Germline V gives CDR1 KGHSH, CDR2 LQKENI. Written as DNA, the CDR3 is TGTGCCAGCTCACTCGAGGACAGGGGTACAGATACGCAGTATTTT. This sequence encodes CASSLEDRGTDTQYF.

The chain employs TRBV9 and TRBJ2-7; 7 bases map to TRBD2. Germline V lookup: CDR1 SGDLS, CDR2 YYNGEE. The CDR3 runs to 14 residues. The trim removed 0 bases at V and 4 bases at J, leaving 4 bases unmatched. The CDR3 reads CASSVGAGGYEQYF. The DNA of the CDR3 is TGTGCCAGCAGCGTAGGCGCCGGGGGGTACGAGCAGTACTTC.

This clone was counted only a few times. V is TRBV6-6 and J is TRBJ2-3, with TRBD2 matching 8 bases. CDR1 is MNHNY, CDR2 SVGAGI, per germline (reference sequence). V trimming: 6 bases; J trimming: 5 bases; junction bases outside the gene matches: 7. This CDR3 contains 14 residues. The CDR3 spells CASSILAEGDTQYF. DNA of the CDR3: TGTGCCAGCAGCATACTAGCGGAGGGAGATACGCAGTATTTT.

V gene TRBV7-2 combines with J gene TRBJ2-5; 7 bases fit TRBD2. Trimming at V came to 1 base and at J to 5 bases, leaving 16 bases not matched to a gene. This CDR3 contains 18 residues. Germline V gene data show CDR1 as SGHTA and CDR2 as FQGNSA. CDR3 region: CASSLVAIEAGVLETQYF. In nucleotides, the CDR3 is TGTGCCAGCAGCTTAGTGGCTATTGAGGCGGGGGTGTTGGAGACCCAGTACTTC.

V usage is TRBV2 and J usage is TRBJ2-5; TRBD2 might be the D (6 bases). CDR1 SNHLY and CDR2 FYNNEI come from the germline V gene. CDR3 length equals 14 residues. Deletions cut 5 bases from V and 0 bases from J, with 10 bases between. CDR3 in DNA: TGTGCCAGCAGTATCGGGACTTACCAAGAGACCCAGTACTTC. Translation: CASSIGTYQETQYF.

The chain carries TRBV28 and TRBJ2-7, with D perhaps TRBD2 (5 bases). The CDR3 has 13 amino acids. V gave up 6 bases and J gave up 0 bases, with 9 bases separating them. Germline-derived CDR1 and CDR2 are MDHEN and SYDVKM. The CDR3 region has the DNA TGTGCCAGCAGCCCCCGGGACTCCTACGAGCAGTACTTC. It codes for CASSPRDSYEQYF.

By frequency in the sample, this clone is medium-sized. The chain combines TRBV4-2 with TRBJ2-7; tentatively, D is TRBD2 (5 bases). The V gene's germline CDR1 is LGHNA and CDR2 YNFKEQ. CDR3 length: 15 residues. V was trimmed by 2 bases and J by 3 bases, leaving 14 bases between them. The CDR3 nucleotides read TGTGCCAGCAGCCAACAACGGGGTCCTTTCTACGAGCAGTACTTC. This encodes CASSQQRGPFYEQYF.

The chain links TRBV5-6 to TRBJ2-7; TRBD1 aligns across 9 bases. Germline V lookup: CDR1 SGHDT, CDR2 YYEEEE. With V trimmed by 4 bases and J by 3 bases, 5 bases remained unmatched. The CDR3 has 14 residues. The CDR3 protein is CASSGDREDYEQYF. As DNA, the CDR3 is TGTGCCAGCAGCGGGGACAGGGAAGACTACGAGCAGTACTTC.